This passage covers 17 T cell receptor beta chains from one sample sequenced in a study of blood T cell repertoires in COVID-19. TCRdb's table, derived via immunoSEQ multiplex PCR, lists solely in-frame clones and lacks some. Altogether about 200,000 clones are present, 65% to 85% being singletons, with the ten largest covering about 7.7%. Sequenced input: PBMCs or T cells enriched from blood (not recorded which). The receptor set was obtained from a woman between 40 and 50 years old with acute COVID-19.

The table lists this clone with a count of one. This chain uses TRBV5-1 with TRBJ2-5; D perhaps matches TRBD2 (5 bases). Germline CDR1 is SGHRS and CDR2 is YFSETQ. V dropped 6 bases and J dropped 5 bases, with 17 bases sitting between them. The CDR3 spans 14 residues. CDR3 nucleotides: TGCGCCAGCAATATGAGAGGGAGAGGCGAGACCCAGTACTTC. Protein: CASNMRGRGETQYF.

In DNA, the CDR3 is TGTGCCAGCAGCTTAGCGCTAGCCCCACAAGAGACCCAGTACTTC. Encoded protein: CASSLALAPQETQYF. The chain joins TRBV7-6 to TRBJ2-5; weak D call: TRBD2 (5 bases). The CDR3 is made up of 15 amino acids. Trimming took 0 bases from V and 2 from J, leaving 10 bases between them. CDR1 is SGHVS, CDR2 FNYEAQ, per germline.

The chain couples TRBV30 to TRBJ1-3; perhaps TRBD1 as D (6 bases). Trimming left V 5 bases short and J 2 bases short, with 7 bases between. The CDR3 loop spans 12 amino acids. The V gene's germline CDR1 is GTSNPN and CDR2 SVGIG (reference sequence). As DNA, the CDR3 is TGTGCCTGGTGGACAGCTGGAAACACCATATATTTT. Protein product: CAWWTAGNTIYF. The entire variable domain, with the rest obtained from reference TRBV30 and TRBJ1-3, is as follows: SQTIHQWPATLVQPVGSPLSLECTVEGTSNPNLYWYRQAAGRGLQLLFYSVGIGQISSEVPQNLSASRPQDRQFILSSKKLLLSDSGFYLCAWWTAGNTIYFGEGSWLTVV.

The V gene is TRBV5-8, the J gene TRBJ2-7; perhaps TRBD2 as D (5 bases). The V gene lost 0 bases and the J gene lost 3 bases, with 7 bases spanning the gap. CDR1 and CDR2 (germline): SGHTS, YDEGEE. The CDR3 is made up of 13 amino acids. CDR3 sequence reads: CASSLEGGYEQYF. CDR3 sequence (DNA): TGTGCCAGCAGCTTGGAAGGAGGCTACGAGCAGTACTTC.

In regard to this clone: Other DNA sequences in the sample encode the same CDR3. The chain has TRBV4-3 and TRBJ2-3; no reliable D call. CDR1 and CDR2 (germline): LGHNA, YSLEER. The CDR3 runs 13 residues. Trimming took 0 bases from V and 6 from J, leaving 7 bases between them. CDR3: CASSQERRDTQYF. The CDR3 bases are TGCGCCAGCAGCCAAGAGCGTCGCGATACGCAGTATTTT.

The gene calls are TRBV28 and TRBJ1-2; D remains ambiguous. V lost 7 bases and J lost 7, with 10 bases in between. Per germline, CDR1 MDHEN and CDR2 SYDVKM. The CDR3 length is 11 residues. Here the CDR3 DNA reads TGTGCCAGCACAACTCGGGTTGGCTACACCTTC. Protein product: CASTTRVGYTF.

This clone was detected only a few times. The chain joins TRBV7-3 to TRBJ2-1; 16 nucleotides agree with TRBD2. The CDR3 totals 22 residues. The germline gives CDR1 SGHTA, CDR2 FQGTGA. V lost 4 bases to trimming and J lost 7 bases; unmatched junction nucleotides: 22. CDR3 protein: CASSSIGEQITGTSGRVNEQFF. CDR3 sequence (DNA): TGTGCCAGCAGCTCCATTGGGGAACAGATAACCGGGACTAGCGGGAGGGTGAATGAGCAGTTCTTC.

The CDR3 sequence: CASSLYAGIRNEQFF. Here the CDR3 DNA reads TGCGCCAGCAGCTTGTATGCGGGGATTCGGAATGAGCAGTTCTTC. The J gene is TRBJ2-1, the V gene TRBV5-1; possible D gene TRBD2, 6 bases. V lost 1 base, J lost 7 bases, and 15 bases lay in between. This CDR3 spans 15 amino acids. CDR1 SGHRS and CDR2 YFSETQ come from the germline V gene. The full variable domain, rest sourced from reference TRBV5-1 and TRBJ2-1, is KAGVTQTPRYLIKTRGQQVTLSCSPISGHRSVSWYQQTPGQGLQFLFEYFSETQRNKGNFPGRFSGRQFSNSRSEMNVSTLELGDSALYLCASSLYAGIRNEQFFGPGTRLTVL.

The rearrangement uses TRBV4-3 and TRBJ1-6; 7 bases align to TRBD1. Trimming cost V 5 bases and J 6 bases; bases outside gene matches: 7. The germline gives CDR1 LGHNA, CDR2 YSLEER. This CDR3 comprises 15 residues. Here the CDR3 reads CASSLSGGLNSPLHF. CDR3 nucleotide sequence: TGCGCCAGCAGCTTATCAGGGGGGCTTAATTCACCCCTCCACTTT.

The rearrangement uses TRBV30 and TRBJ1-5; weak D call: TRBD1 (6 bases). This CDR3 has 15 residues. Per the germline V gene, CDR1 is GTSNPN and CDR2 is SVGIG (reference sequence). The germline V and J ends were trimmed by 4 bases and 3 bases, with 16 bases remaining between them. Here the CDR3 DNA reads TGTGCCTGGACCGAGCTACAGGGACCCAATCAGCCCCAGCATTTT. This sequence encodes CAWTELQGPNQPQHF. The whole variable domain, remainder taken from reference TRBV30 and TRBJ1-5, is SQTIHQWPATLVQPVGSPLSLECTVEGTSNPNLYWYRQAAGRGLQLLFYSVGIGQISSEVPQNLSASRPQDRQFILSSKKLLLSDSGFYLCAWTELQGPNQPQHFGDGTRLSIL.

The V call is TRBV30, the J call TRBJ1-3; 8 bases map to TRBD1. The CDR3 loop spans 16 amino acids. V shed 3 bases and J 1 base; nucleotides not matched to a gene: 8. Germline loops: CDR1 GTSNPN, CDR2 SVGIG (reference sequence). The chain's CDR3 is CAWSADRGVSGNTIYF. The DNA of the CDR3 is TGTGCCTGGAGCGCTGACAGGGGAGTGTCTGGAAACACCATATATTTT.

CDR3 loop: CASSEGQTYSGNTIYF. CDR3 coding DNA: TGTGCCAGCAGCGAGGGACAGACTTACTCTGGAAACACCATATATTTT. The gene calls are TRBV9 and TRBJ1-3, with 7 bases fitting TRBD1. From germline, CDR1 is SGDLS and CDR2 YYNGEE. This CDR3 region has 16 residues. Trimming took 3 bases from V and 0 from J; bases not matched to a gene: 6. The full variable domain, its missing parts supplied by reference TRBV9 and TRBJ1-3, is DSGVTQTPKHLITATGQRVTLRCSPRSGDLSVYWYQQSLDQGLQFLIQYYNGEERAKGNILERFSAQQFPDLHSELNLSSLELGDSALYFCASSEGQTYSGNTIYFGEGSWLTVV.

The chain combines TRBV3-1 (or the pseudogene TRBV3-2) with TRBJ1-2; possible D gene TRBD1, 6 bases. V was trimmed by 0 bases and J by 5 bases, leaving 13 bases between them. The CDR3 runs to 15 residues. The V gene's germline CDR1 is LGHDT and CDR2 YNNKEL (reference sequence). The DNA for the CDR3 is TGTGCCAGCAGCCAAGAAACAGGGTCTGGTTATGGCTACACCTTC. Its translation is CASSQETGSGYGYTF.

The chain has TRBV28 and TRBJ1-5, with a tentative D call TRBD1 (6 bases). Between the trimmed V and J ends, which lost 3 bases and 10 bases, there was a span of 19 bases. Germline-derived CDR1 and CDR2 are MDHEN and SYDVKM. The CDR3 is made up of 15 amino acids. CDR3 DNA sequence: TGTGCCAGCAGTTTTGGTTCGGGGGGCAGCAACCCCCAGCATTTT. It yields the protein CASSFGSGGSNPQHF.

This chain connects TRBV9 to TRBJ2-7; perhaps TRBD1 as D (6 bases). Trimming left V 0 bases short and J 0 bases short, with 13 bases between. Germline loops: CDR1 SGDLS, CDR2 YYNGEE. The CDR3 has 16 residues. The DNA of the CDR3 is TGTGCCAGCAGCGTAGACATAGGACAGAGCTCCTACGAGCAGTACTTC. Residues: CASSVDIGQSSYEQYF.

The gene calls are TRBV29-1 and TRBJ1-1; 10 bases map to TRBD1. The germline V gene encodes CDR1 SQVTM and CDR2 ANQGSEA. The CDR3 runs 14 residues. The ends lost 6 bases at V and 4 bases at J; junction bases unmatched: 8. The CDR3 DNA sequence: TGCAGCGTCCGGGACAGGGGCGGGGGCACTGAAGCTTTCTTT. Translation gives CSVRDRGGGTEAFF.

The chain uses TRBV7-3 and TRBJ2-7; possibly TRBD1 for D (6 bases). Between the trimmed V and J ends, which lost 4 bases and 0 bases, there was a span of 16 bases. Germline V gene lookup returns CDR1 SGHTA and CDR2 FQGTGA. The CDR3 is 16 amino acids. As DNA, the CDR3 is TGTGCCAGCAGCTCCGGTGGGGGCATAAGCTCCTACGAGCAGTACTTC. Its protein product is CASSSGGGISSYEQYF.